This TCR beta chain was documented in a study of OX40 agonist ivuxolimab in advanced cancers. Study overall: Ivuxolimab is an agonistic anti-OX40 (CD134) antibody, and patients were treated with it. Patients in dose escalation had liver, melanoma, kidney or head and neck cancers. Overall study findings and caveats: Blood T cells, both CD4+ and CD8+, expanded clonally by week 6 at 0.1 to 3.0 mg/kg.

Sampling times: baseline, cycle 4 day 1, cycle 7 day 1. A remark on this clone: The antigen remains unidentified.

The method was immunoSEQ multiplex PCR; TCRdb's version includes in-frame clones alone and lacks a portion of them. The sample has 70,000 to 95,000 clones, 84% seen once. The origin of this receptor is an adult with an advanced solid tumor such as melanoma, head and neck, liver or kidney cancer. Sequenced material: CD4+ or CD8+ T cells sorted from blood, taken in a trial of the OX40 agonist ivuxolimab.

The CDR3, as DNA: TGTGCCAGTAGTCCCGGGAGCGCGGCCAAAAACATTCAGTACTTC. It codes for CASSPGSAAKNIQYF. The chain employs TRBV19 and TRBJ2-4, with a possible D match to TRBD2 (6 bases). The germline gives CDR1 LNHDA, CDR2 SQIVND (reference sequence). The CDR3 has 15 amino acids. With 5 bases removed from V and 1 base from J, the gap between germline ends came to 12 bases.